This TCR beta chain was captured in a study of shared clonotypes between healthy human individuals. Study as a whole: Each donor had three CD4 naive, three CD4 memory, two CD8 naive and one CD8 memory plate.

V shed 4 bases, J shed 7 bases, and the junction held 17 bases outside the gene matches. The CDR3 totals 18 residues. Germline CDR1 is MDHEN and CDR2 is SYDVKM. Sequenced by immunoSEQ multiplex PCR; TCRdb stores in-frame clones only, minus some. The sample lists 2 million to 2.5 million clones, approximately 90% occurring once. V gene TRBV28 combines with J gene TRBJ1-5; 9 nucleotides agree with TRBD1. Material: naive CD4+ T cells from PBMCs. Subset described: CD45RA+ positively selected. The clonotype was recovered from a man aged 18-30 years in good health. Some clones in this sample may be carry-over from other donors' samples. Here the CDR3 DNA reads TGTGCCAGCAGTTCCGGGACAGGGAACGTAGGGGGTCTCCAGCCCCAGCATTTT. Protein sequence: CASSSGTGNVGGLQPQHF.